This TCR beta chain was obtained from a study of control samples from healthy donors and cancer patients (dated by TCRdb to the early 2020s). The method was the immunoSEQ multiplex PCR assay. Held by TCRdb, this immuneACCESS table contains in-frame sequences only and omits some clones. Under half of the omission traces to an unresolved V gene where checked; the cause of the rest is unknown. The sample includes tens of thousands of clones, with roughly 82% observed a single time. The top ten clones comprise less than 15% of the sample. Concerning this clone itself: The antigen it binds to is not known. No qualities accompany the bases; no much larger clone lies one base away.

This sequence was found in a man in his fifties in good health. The material sequenced was blood.

At the DNA level, the sequence is TGTGCCAGTAATGGGGGGGGAAGCAATCAGCCCCAGCATTTT. It specifies CASNGGGSNQPQHF. The chain is assembled from TRBV19 and TRBJ1-5; the best D guess is TRBD1, with 5 bases matching. CDR1 and CDR2 (LNHDA, SQIVND) derive from the germline V gene (reference sequence). Including cysteine and phenylalanine, the CDR3 has 14 amino acids. Only the CDR3 DNA stays, 42 bases, in frame from base 1. The germline ends are 11 bases apart after V is trimmed by 7 bases and J by 1 base.